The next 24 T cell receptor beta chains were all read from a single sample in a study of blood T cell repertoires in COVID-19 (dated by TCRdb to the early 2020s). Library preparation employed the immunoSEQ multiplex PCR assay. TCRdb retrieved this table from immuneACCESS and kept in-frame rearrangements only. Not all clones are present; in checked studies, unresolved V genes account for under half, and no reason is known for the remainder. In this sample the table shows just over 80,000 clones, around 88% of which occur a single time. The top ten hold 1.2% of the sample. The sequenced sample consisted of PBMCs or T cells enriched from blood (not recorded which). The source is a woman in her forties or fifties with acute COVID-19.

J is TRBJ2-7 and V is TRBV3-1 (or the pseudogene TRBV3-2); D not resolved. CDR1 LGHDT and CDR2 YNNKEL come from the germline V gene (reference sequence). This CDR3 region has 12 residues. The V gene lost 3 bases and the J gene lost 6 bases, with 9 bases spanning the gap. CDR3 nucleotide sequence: TGTGCCAGCAGCCATGGTAGTTCCGAGCAGTACTTC. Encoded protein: CASSHGSSEQYF.

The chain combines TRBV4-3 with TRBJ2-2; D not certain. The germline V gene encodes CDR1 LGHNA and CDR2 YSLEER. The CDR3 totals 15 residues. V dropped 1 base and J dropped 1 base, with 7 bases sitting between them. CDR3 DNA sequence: TGCGCCAGCAGCCAAGGGGCCCTGAACACCGGGGAGCTGTTTTTT. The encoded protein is CASSQGALNTGELFF.

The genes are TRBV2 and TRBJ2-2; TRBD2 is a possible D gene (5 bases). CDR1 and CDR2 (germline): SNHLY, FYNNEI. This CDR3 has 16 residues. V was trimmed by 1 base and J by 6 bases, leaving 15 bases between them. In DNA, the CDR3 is TGTGCCAGCAGTGAAGTTAGCGCGAGGGTGGCCGGGGAGCTGTTTTTT. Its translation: CASSEVSARVAGELFF.

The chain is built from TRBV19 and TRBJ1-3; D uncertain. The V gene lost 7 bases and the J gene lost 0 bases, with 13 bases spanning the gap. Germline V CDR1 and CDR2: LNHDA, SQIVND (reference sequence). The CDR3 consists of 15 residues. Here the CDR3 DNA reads TGTGCCAGTACTCCAGATTTCCACTCTGGAAACACCATATATTTT. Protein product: CASTPDFHSGNTIYF.

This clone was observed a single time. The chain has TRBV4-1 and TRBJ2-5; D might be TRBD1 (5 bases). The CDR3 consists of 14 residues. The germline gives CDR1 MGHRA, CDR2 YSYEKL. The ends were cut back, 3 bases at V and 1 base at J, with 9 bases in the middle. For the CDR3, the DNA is TGCGCCAGCAGCCAGCAGGGCGTCCAAGAGACCCAGTACTTC. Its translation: CASSQQGVQETQYF.

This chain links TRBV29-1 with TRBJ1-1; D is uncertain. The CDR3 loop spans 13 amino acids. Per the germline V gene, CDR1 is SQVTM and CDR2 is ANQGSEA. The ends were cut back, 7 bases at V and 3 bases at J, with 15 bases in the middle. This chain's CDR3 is CSGEIKRDTEAFF. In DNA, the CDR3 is TGCAGCGGTGAGATAAAGAGGGACACTGAAGCTTTCTTT.

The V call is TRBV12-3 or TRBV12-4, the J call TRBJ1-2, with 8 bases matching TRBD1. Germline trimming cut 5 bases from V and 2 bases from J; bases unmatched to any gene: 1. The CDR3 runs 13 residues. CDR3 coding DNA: TGTGCCAGCAGTCGGACAGGGAACTATGGCTACACCTTC. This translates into CASSRTGNYGYTF.

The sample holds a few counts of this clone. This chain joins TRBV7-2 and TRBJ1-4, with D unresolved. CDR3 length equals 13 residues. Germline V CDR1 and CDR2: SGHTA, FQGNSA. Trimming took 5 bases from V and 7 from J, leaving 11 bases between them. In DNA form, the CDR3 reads TGTGCCAGCAGCCTGCAGACGGGTGAAAAACTGTTTTTT. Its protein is CASSLQTGEKLFF.

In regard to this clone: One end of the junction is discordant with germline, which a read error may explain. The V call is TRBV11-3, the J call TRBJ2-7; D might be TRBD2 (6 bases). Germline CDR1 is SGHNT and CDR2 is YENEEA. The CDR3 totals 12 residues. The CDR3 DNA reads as TGTGCCAGCAGCTTAGGGCCGGGACTGGGAAGCTTC. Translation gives CASSLGPGLGSF.

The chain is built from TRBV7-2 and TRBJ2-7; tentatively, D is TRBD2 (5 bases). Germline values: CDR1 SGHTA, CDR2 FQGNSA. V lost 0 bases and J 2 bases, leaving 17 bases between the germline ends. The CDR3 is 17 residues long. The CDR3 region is CASSLAPRGAIPYEQYF. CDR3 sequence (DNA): TGTGCCAGCAGCTTAGCCCCCCGGGGTGCCATACCCTACGAGCAGTACTTC.

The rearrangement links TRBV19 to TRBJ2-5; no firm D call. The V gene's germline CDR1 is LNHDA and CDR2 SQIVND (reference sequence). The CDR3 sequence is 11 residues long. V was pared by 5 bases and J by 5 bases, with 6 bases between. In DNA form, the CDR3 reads TGTGCCAGTAGTCCCGGGGAGACCCAGTACTTC. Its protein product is CASSPGETQYF.

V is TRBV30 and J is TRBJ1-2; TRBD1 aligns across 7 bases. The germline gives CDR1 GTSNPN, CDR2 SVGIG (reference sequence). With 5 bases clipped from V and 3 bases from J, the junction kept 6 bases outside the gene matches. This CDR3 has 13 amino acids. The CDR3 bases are TGTGCCTGGGGGGGGACAGAGGACTATGGCTACACCTTC. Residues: CAWGGTEDYGYTF.

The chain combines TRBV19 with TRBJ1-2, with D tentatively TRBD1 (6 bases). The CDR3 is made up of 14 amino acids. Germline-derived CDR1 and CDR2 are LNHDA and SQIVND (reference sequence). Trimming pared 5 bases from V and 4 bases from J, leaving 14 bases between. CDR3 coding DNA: TGTGCCAGTAGTCCGGTGACAGGTCGCTATGGCTACACCTTC. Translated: CASSPVTGRYGYTF.

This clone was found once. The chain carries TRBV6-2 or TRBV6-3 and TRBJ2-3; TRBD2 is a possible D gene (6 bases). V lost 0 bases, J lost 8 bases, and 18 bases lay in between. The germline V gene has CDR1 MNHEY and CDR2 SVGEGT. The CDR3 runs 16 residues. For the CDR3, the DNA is TGTGCCAGCAGTTACTCGCCGGGAGTGCGGCCCCGTACGCAGTATTTT. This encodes CASSYSPGVRPRTQYF.

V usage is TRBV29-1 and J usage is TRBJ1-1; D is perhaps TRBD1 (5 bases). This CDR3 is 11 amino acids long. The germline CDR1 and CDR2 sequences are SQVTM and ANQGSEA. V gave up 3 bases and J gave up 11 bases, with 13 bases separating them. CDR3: CSVEWQGKAFF. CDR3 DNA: TGCAGCGTTGAGTGGCAGGGTAAGGCTTTCTTT. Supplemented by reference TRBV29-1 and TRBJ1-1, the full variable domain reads SAVISQKPSRDICQRGTSLTIQCQVDSQVTMMFWYRQQPGQSLTLIATANQGSEATYESGFVIDKFPISRPNLTFSTLTVSNMSPEDSSIYLCSVEWQGKAFFGQGTRLTVV.

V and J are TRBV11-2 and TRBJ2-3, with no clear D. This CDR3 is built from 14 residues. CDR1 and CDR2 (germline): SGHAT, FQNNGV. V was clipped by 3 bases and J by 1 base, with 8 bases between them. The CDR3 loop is CASSLTRGTDTQYF. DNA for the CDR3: TGTGCCAGCAGCTTGACACGTGGCACAGATACGCAGTATTTT.

This CDR3 is CASSISVGNQPQHF. CDR3 nucleotides: TGTGCCAGTAGTATTTCAGTCGGCAATCAGCCCCAGCATTTT. The gene calls are TRBV19 and TRBJ1-5; D remains unclear. Per germline, CDR1 LNHDA and CDR2 SQIVND (reference sequence). Trimming pared 3 bases from V and 2 bases from J, leaving 8 bases between. The CDR3 length is 14 residues.

CDR3: CASSVGWTATNEKLFF. The CDR3 bases are TGTGCCAGCAGCGTCGGATGGACAGCAACTAATGAAAAACTGTTTTTT. V usage is TRBV5-4 and J usage is TRBJ1-4, with a possible D match to TRBD1 (6 bases). Between the trimmed V and J ends, which lost 4 bases and 0 bases, there was a span of 13 bases. The CDR3 is made up of 16 amino acids. Germline CDR1 and CDR2: SGHNT and YYREEE (reference sequence).

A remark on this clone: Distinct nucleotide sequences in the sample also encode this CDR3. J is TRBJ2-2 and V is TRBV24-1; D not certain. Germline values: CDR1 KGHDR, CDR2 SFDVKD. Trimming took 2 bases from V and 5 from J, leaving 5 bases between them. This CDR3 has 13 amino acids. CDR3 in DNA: TGTGCCACCAGTGATTATATTACCGGGGAGCTGTTTTTT. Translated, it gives CATSDYITGELFF.

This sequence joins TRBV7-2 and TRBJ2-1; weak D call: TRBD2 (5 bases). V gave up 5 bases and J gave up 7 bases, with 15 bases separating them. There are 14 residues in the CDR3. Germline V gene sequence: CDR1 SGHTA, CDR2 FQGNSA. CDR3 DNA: TGTGCCAGCAGCATCGACAAGGGCGGGAATGAGCAGTTCTTC. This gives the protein CASSIDKGGNEQFF.

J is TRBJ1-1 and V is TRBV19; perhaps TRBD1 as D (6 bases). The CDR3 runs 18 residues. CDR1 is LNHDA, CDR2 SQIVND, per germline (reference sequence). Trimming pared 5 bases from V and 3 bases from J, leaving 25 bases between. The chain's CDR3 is CASSPTTGPPIFYTEAFF. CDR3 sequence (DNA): TGTGCCAGTAGTCCCACGACAGGACCCCCAATCTTTTACACTGAAGCTTTCTTT.

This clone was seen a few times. The CDR3 region is CASSRLALSSYNEQFF. In DNA form, the CDR3 reads TGTGCCAGCAGCCGACTAGCGTTGAGCTCCTACAATGAGCAGTTCTTC. J is TRBJ2-1 and V is TRBV9; TRBD2 matches 8 bases. From germline, CDR1 is SGDLS and CDR2 YYNGEE. The V and J ends lost 4 bases and 0 bases, in that order; junction bases with no gene match: 6. The CDR3 covers 16 residues.

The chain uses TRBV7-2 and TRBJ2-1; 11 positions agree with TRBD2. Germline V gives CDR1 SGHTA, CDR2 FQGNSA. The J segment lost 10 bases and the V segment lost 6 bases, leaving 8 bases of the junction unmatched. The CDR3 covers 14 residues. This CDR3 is CASRPGLAVFEQFF. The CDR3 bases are TGTGCCAGCAGGCCGGGACTAGCGGTGTTCGAGCAGTTCTTC.

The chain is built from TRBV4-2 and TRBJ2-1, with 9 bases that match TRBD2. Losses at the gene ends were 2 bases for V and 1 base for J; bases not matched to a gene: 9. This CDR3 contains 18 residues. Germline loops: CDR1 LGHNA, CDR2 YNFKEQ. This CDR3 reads CASSQPAGSGSSYNEQFF. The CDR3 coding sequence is TGTGCCAGCAGCCAACCTGCAGGTAGCGGGAGTTCCTACAATGAGCAGTTCTTC.